This TCR beta chain is drawn from a study of technical replicates of blood from a handful of donors. Sequenced by immunoSEQ multiplex PCR; TCRdb stores in-frame clones only, minus some. The table lists 60,000 to 90,000 clones, just under 97% of them singletons. There are 20 residues in the CDR3. With V trimmed by 3 bases and J by 4 bases, 18 bases remained unmatched. The V gene's germline CDR1 is SGDLS and CDR2 YYNGEE. Sequenced: T cells isolated from PBMCs. The V call is TRBV9, the J call TRBJ2-2; TRBD1 matches 10 bases. The sequence derives from a human donor in good health. The CDR3 loop is CASSAGEWDRGFRVTGELFF. For the CDR3, the DNA is TGTGCCAGCAGCGCTGGCGAGTGGGACAGGGGTTTTCGTGTCACCGGGGAGCTGTTTTTT.